This T cell receptor (beta chain) was sequenced for a study of blood T cell repertoires in COVID-19. Turning to the study itself: Acute-phase and convalescent COVID-19 samples originated in the United States, Italy and Spain. T cells, B-cell-depleted T cells, or PBMCs supplied cDNA or gDNA.

This clone turned up a few times. Germline V gene data show CDR1 as MNHEY and CDR2 as SVGAGI. The CDR3 loop spans 13 amino acids. V lost 6 bases and J lost 10; bases outside the gene matches: 9. Per the authors' pipeline: Quantification of nucleated cells was approximated via reference gene primer amplification. Method: immunoSEQ multiplex PCR; TCRdb's copy keeps in-frame clones and lacks some. V and J calls and clone size follow that table, whereas D and trimming were derived from the DNA. The data contain 120,000 or so clones, more than 70% of them singletons. The chain couples TRBV6-5 to TRBJ1-5, with 7 bases fitting TRBD1. The sample taken for sequencing was peripheral blood. The clonotype comes from a woman aged 55-69 years with acute or convalescent COVID-19. CDR3 loop: CASRRDSKTPQHF. The CDR3 DNA is TGTGCCAGCAGGCGGGACAGTAAGACCCCCCAGCATTTT.